This TCR beta chain was identified during a study of blood T cell repertoires in COVID-19. Study-level information: PBMCs, B-cell-depleted T cells, or T cells were the source of the cDNA or gDNA that made up the material.

This CDR3 comprises 12 residues. The ends lost 6 bases at V and 7 bases at J; junction bases unmatched: 9. The germline CDR1 and CDR2 sequences are SQVTM and ANQGSEA. Assay used: immunoSEQ multiplex PCR; TCRdb lists only in-frame clones, some missing. The sample lists under 95,000 clones, around 80% occurring once. What was sequenced was peripheral blood. This clonotype was sampled from a man in his 60s with active or convalescent COVID-19. The chain has TRBV29-1 and TRBJ2-7, with 7 positions matching TRBD1. The CDR3 nucleotides read TGCAGCGTCTCAGGGGGATTGGGAGAGCAGTACTTC. This translates into CSVSGGLGEQYF.